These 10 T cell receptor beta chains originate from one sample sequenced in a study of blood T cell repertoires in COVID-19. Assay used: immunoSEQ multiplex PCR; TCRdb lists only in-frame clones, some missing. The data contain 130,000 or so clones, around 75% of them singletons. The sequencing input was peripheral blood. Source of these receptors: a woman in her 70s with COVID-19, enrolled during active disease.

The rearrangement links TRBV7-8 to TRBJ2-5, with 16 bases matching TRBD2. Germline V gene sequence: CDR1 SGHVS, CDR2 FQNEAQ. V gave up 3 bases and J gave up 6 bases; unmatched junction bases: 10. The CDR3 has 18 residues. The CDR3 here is CASSFPGTSGGAGKTQYF. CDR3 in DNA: TGTGCCAGCAGCTTCCCAGGGACTAGCGGGGGGGCCGGGAAGACCCAGTACTTC.

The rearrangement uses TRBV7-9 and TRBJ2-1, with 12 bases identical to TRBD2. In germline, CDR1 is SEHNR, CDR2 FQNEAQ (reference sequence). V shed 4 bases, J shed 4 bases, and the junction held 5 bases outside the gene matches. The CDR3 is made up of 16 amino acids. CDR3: CASSSRTSGVYNEQFF. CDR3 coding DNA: TGTGCCAGCAGCTCCAGGACTAGCGGGGTTTACAATGAGCAGTTCTTC.

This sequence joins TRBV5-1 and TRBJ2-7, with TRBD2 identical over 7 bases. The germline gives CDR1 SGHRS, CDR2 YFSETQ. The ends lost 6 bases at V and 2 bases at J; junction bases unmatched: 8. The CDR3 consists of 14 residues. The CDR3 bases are TGCGCCAGCACCCCGGCGGGGGTCACCTACGAGCAGTACTTC. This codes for CASTPAGVTYEQYF.

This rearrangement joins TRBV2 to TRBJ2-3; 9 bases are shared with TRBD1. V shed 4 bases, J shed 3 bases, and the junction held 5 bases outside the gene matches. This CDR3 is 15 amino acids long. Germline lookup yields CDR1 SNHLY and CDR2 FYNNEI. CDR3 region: CASSAGTGSTDTQYF. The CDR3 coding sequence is TGTGCCAGCAGTGCCGGGACAGGGTCGACAGATACGCAGTATTTT.

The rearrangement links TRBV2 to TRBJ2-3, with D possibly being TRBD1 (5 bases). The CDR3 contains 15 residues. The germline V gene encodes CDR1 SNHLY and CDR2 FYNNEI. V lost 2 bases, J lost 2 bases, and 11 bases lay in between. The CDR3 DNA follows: TGTGCCAGCAGTGAACTGACAGTTTACACAGATACGCAGTATTTT. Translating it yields CASSELTVYTDTQYF.

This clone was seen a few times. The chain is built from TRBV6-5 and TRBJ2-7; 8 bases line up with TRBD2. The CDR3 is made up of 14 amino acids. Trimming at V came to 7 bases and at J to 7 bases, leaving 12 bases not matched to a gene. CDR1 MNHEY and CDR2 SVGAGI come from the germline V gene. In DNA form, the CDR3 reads TGTGCCAGCACCTTCCTGGGGGGACTAGGTGAGCAGTACTTC. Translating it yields CASTFLGGLGEQYF.

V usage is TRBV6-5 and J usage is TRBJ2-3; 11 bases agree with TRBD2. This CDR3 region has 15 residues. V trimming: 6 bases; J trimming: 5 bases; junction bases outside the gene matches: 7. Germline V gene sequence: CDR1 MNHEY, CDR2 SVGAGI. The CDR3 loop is CASSQLAGVGDTQYF. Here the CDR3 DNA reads TGTGCCAGCAGCCAACTAGCGGGGGTTGGAGATACGCAGTATTTT.

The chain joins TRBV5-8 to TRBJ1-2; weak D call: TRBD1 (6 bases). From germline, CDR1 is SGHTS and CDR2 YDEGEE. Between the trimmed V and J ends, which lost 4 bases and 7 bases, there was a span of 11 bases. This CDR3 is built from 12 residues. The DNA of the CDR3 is TGTGCCAGCAGCACGAAGACAGGTGGCTACACCTTC. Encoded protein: CASSTKTGGYTF.

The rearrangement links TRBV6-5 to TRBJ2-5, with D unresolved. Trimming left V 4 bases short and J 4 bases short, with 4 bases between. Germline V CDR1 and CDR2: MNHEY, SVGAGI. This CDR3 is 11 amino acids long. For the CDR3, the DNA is TGTGCCAGCAGTTCTAGAGAGACCCAGTACTTC. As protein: CASSSRETQYF.

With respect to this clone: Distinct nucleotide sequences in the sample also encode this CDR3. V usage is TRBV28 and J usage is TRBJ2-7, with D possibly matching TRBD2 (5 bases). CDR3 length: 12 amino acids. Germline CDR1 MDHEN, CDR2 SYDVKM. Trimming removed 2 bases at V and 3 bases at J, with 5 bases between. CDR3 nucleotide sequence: TGTGCCAGCAGTTTAGGGAGCTACGAGCAGTACTTC. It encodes CASSLGSYEQYF.